This T cell receptor (beta chain) was sequenced for a study of blood T cell repertoires in COVID-19. Across the whole study: Acute and convalescent COVID-19 samples came from the United States, Italy and Spain. T cells, B-cell-depleted T cells, or PBMCs provided the cDNA or gDNA that served as material.

The ends lost 3 bases at V and 0 bases at J; junction bases unmatched: 10. The germline V gene has CDR1 LNHNV and CDR2 YYDKDF (reference sequence). The CDR3 consists of 17 residues. In the original processing: Reference gene primer amplification in the assay estimated nucleated cell counts. Only in-frame clones appear in the TCRdb table, and some are missing; sequencing was by immunoSEQ multiplex PCR. That table gives V, J and clone size, and the DNA gave D and trimming. This table has under 250,000 clones, around 84% appearing once. J is TRBJ2-5 and V is TRBV15, with 7 nucleotides matching TRBD1. The clonotype comes from a woman in her seventies with active or convalescent COVID-19. The sequenced material came from peripheral blood. DNA for the CDR3: TGTGCCACCAGCAGGATCCCCGCGACAGGGTACCAAGAGACCCAGTACTTC. It yields the protein CATSRIPATGYQETQYF.